The 14 T cell receptor beta chains below all came from one sample that was sequenced in a study of blood T cell repertoires in COVID-19 (dated by TCRdb to between 2020 and 2021). Library creation used the immunoSEQ multiplex PCR assay. TCRdb took this table from immuneACCESS and kept in-frame rearrangements with V and J called. Such tables lack part of the clones; where checked against another copy, unresolved V genes explain under half of the gap, and the rest is unexplained. Within this sample are about 15,000 clones, with approximately 85% of them counted one time only. The ten largest clones represent 35% of the sample. Sequencing was done on a sample of peripheral blood. All receptors come from a man aged 65-85 years in a cohort sampled during active COVID-19.

The CDR3 protein is CASSTRGTDTQYF. The CDR3 DNA reads as TGTGCCAGCAGTACGAGGGGCACAGATACGCAGTATTTT. This chain joins TRBV7-2 and TRBJ2-3, with a tentative D call TRBD2 (5 bases). The germline V gene encodes CDR1 SGHTA and CDR2 FQGNSA. Trimming took off 6 bases at V and 1 base at J, with 8 bases between the two ends. This CDR3 contains 13 residues.

This chain uses TRBV4-1 with TRBJ2-5, with D possibly TRBD2 on 6 matching bases. The germline V gene has CDR1 MGHRA and CDR2 YSYEKL. V shed 1 base and J shed 4 bases, with 16 bases lying between them. The CDR3 has 16 amino acids. CDR3 nucleotide sequence: TGCGCCAGCAGCCAAGCTTTCCAGGGAGGAACAGAGACCCAGTACTTC. Translation: CASSQAFQGGTETQYF.

The chain has TRBV19 and TRBJ2-3, with TRBD1 as a possible D gene (6 bases). The V end lost 3 bases, the J end lost 2 bases, and 9 bases lay between the germline ends. The CDR3 totals 14 residues. CDR1 is LNHDA, CDR2 SQIVND, per germline (reference sequence). The CDR3 is CASSMGAHTDTQYF. Here the CDR3 DNA reads TGTGCCAGTAGTATGGGGGCACACACAGATACGCAGTATTTT.

The chain is built from TRBV15 and TRBJ2-1, with TRBD1 matching over 7 bases. With V trimmed by 5 bases and J by 6 bases, 16 bases remained unmatched. Looked up from germline, CDR1 is LNHNV and CDR2 is YYDKDF (reference sequence). CDR3 length: 17 amino acids. CDR3 loop: CATSAFLPGQRANEQFF. In nucleotides, the CDR3 is TGTGCCACCAGCGCGTTCCTCCCGGGACAGAGAGCCAATGAGCAGTTCTTC.

CDR3 in amino acids: CASSFRDYGYTF. CDR3 in DNA: TGTGCCAGCAGTTTCAGGGACTATGGCTACACCTTC. The chain carries TRBV12-3 or TRBV12-4 and TRBJ1-2; the D gene is possibly TRBD1 (5 bases). The CDR3 spans 12 residues. Trimming removed 3 bases from V and 3 bases from J, with 5 bases in between.

The CDR3: CASSSRDRGDTQYF. The CDR3 bases are TGTGCCAGCAGTTCTAGGGACAGGGGAGATACGCAGTATTTT. V usage is TRBV6-2 or TRBV6-3 and J usage is TRBJ2-3; 10 bases agree with TRBD1. The CDR3 contains 14 residues. With V trimmed by 4 bases and J by 5 bases, 3 bases remained unmatched. The V gene's germline CDR1 is MNHEY and CDR2 SVGEGT.

This sequence joins TRBV6-1 and TRBJ2-2; 8 bases map to TRBD2. V lost 2 bases to trimming and J lost 6 bases; unmatched junction nucleotides: 5. Germline CDR1 reads MNHNS; CDR2 reads SASEGT. This CDR3 has 15 amino acids. CDR3 coding DNA: TGTGCCAGCAGTGAACCCGGGAGGGCCGCCGGGGAGCTGTTTTTT. Residues: CASSEPGRAAGELFF.

The CDR3 sequence: CAISEAGGGQPQHF. CDR3 in DNA: TGTGCCATCAGTGAGGCGGGCGGGGGTCAGCCCCAGCATTTT. The chain carries TRBV10-3 and TRBJ1-5; weak D call: TRBD1 (5 bases). This CDR3 comprises 14 residues. Germline V gives CDR1 ENHRY, CDR2 SYGVKD. Trimming cost V 2 bases and J 6 bases, with 11 bases left between them.

V is TRBV27 and J is TRBJ2-7; 10 bases map to TRBD1. This CDR3 comprises 13 residues. Losses at the gene ends were 5 bases for V and 5 bases for J; bases not matched to a gene: 3. Germline CDR1 reads MNHEY; CDR2 reads SMNVEV (reference sequence). For the CDR3, the DNA is TGTGCCAGCAGTCGGGACAGGGGTGACGAGCAGTACTTC. This translates into CASSRDRGDEQYF.

The V call is TRBV10-3, the J call TRBJ2-3, with D possibly matching TRBD2 (5 bases). The germline V and J ends were trimmed by 9 bases and 0 bases, with 25 bases remaining between them. CDR1 ENHRY and CDR2 SYGVKD come from the germline V gene. The CDR3 runs to 18 residues. The CDR3 is CAIGARYFTGSSTDTQYF. CDR3 sequence (DNA): TGTGCCATTGGTGCAAGGTATTTTACGGGAAGCAGCACAGATACGCAGTATTTT.

This chain uses TRBV6-1 with TRBJ1-2, with D hard to call. V lost 3 bases and J 0 bases, leaving 8 bases between the germline ends. Per germline, CDR1 MNHNS and CDR2 SASEGT. The CDR3 is 14 residues long. For the CDR3, the DNA is TGTGCCAGCAGTGAGCACCCGGCTAACTATGGCTACACCTTC. Translated: CASSEHPANYGYTF.

The chain joins TRBV11-2 to TRBJ2-3, with TRBD1 matching 9 bases. Germline CDR1 and CDR2: SGHAT and FQNNGV. V lost 1 base to trimming and J lost 4 bases; unmatched junction nucleotides: 6. The CDR3 is 16 residues long. The CDR3 coding sequence is TGTGCCAGCAGCTTAGGGCCTGGGACAGGGCCAGATACGCAGTATTTT. This codes for CASSLGPGTGPDTQYF.

The chain recombines TRBV6-5 with TRBJ1-1, with 9 bases matching TRBD1. Germline V gives CDR1 MNHEY, CDR2 SVGAGI. This CDR3 comprises 15 residues. V lost 8 bases, J lost 3 bases, and 10 bases stayed unmatched. The CDR3 DNA follows: TGTGCCAGCTTTCCGGGACAGGGAAGTTACACTGAAGCTTTCTTT. It encodes CASFPGQGSYTEAFF.

The J gene is TRBJ2-1, the V gene TRBV5-3; tentative D call: TRBD2 (6 bases). TRBV5-3 is designated an ORF whose function remains uncertain. There are 14 residues in the CDR3. V shed 0 bases and J shed 4 bases, with 8 bases lying between them. The CDR3 here is CARSLGTIYNEQFF. In nucleotides, the CDR3 is TGTGCCAGAAGCTTGGGGACTATATACAATGAGCAGTTCTTC.